This paragraph reports one TCR beta chain. What it binds is unknown. It was with 60 Vbeta and 13 Jbeta primers that the PCR ran. Repertoires were generated with immunoSEQ multiplex PCR, while TCRdb's copy carries only in-frame clones and drops some. The sample records 85,000 to 130,000 clones, roughly four fifths being singletons. The data originate from a study of cytomegalovirus exposure and HLA in healthy donors. Study-level background: Earlier results showed roughly 110 million unique TCR beta sequences derived from roughly 180 million T cells.

This CDR3 region has 15 residues. Germline CDR1 reads SNHLY; CDR2 reads FYNNEI. Trimming took 5 bases from V and 8 from J, leaving 19 bases between them. Study findings and constraints: When analyzed later, a missense DCLRE1C variant was found to be linked to TCR beta V- and J-gene trimming.

The sequencing input was PBMCs. This clonotype was obtained from a man aged 50-59 years in good health and CMV-seronegative. The genes are TRBV2 and TRBJ2-4; TRBD2 might be the D (5 bases). The CDR3 DNA is TGTGCCAGCAGTCGGGGAGCAGGTTCGTGGGACATTCAGTACTTC. Translating gives CASSRGAGSWDIQYF.